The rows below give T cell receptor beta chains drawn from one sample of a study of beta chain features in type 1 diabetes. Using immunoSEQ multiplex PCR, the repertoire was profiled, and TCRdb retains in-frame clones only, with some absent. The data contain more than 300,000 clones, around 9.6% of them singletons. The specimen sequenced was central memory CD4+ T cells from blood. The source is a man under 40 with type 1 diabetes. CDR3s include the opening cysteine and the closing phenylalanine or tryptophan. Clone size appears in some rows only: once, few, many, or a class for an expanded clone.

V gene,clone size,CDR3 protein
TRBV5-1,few,CASSLSPNEETQYF
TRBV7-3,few,CASSSLAGISGELFF
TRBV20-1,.,CSAADRVGAFF
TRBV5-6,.,CASSATSGLTDTQYF
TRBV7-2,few,CASSARDYPQETQYF
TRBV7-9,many,CASSQPGPPKLFF
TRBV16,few,CASSQSIQGEQYF
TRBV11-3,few,CASSSGKTASTDTQYF
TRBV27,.,CASTRSGSRPQSSYEQYF
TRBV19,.,CASSIWTGSVGNYGYTF
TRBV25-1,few,CASRPPGTALGGYTF
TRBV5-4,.,CASSSQGKSQETQYF
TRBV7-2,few,CASSSTHGTSGRRNEQFF
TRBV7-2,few,CASSLARSRSEQFF
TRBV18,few,CASSPPGPRGQPQHF
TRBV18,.,CASSPPLLAGTEQYF
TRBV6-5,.,CASRGAGQPQHF
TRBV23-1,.,CASSQSGREKGTDTQYF
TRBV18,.,CASRRTGIGGYGYTF
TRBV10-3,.,CASSEQRDQETQYF
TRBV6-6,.,CASSRLSGRALETQYF
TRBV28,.,CASFKAGPYEQYF
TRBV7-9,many,CASSPPSGVRYGYTF
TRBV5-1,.,CASSLAGEAGNTIYF
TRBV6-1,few,CASSKGLNTEQFF
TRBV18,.,CASSRDRARDYEQYF
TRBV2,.,CASSAEIQETQYF
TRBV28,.,CASSLDPGQGYGYTF
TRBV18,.,CASSPRLAGGSYNEQFF
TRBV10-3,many,CAISEDSTEAFF
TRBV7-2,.,CASSLTPGVNEQFF
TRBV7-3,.,CASSLQSGGTPGEQYF
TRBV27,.,CASRLMGELSYNEQFF
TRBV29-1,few,CSAGQGDYGYTF
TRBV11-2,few,CASSQVFQQGRGNTIYF
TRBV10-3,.,CAIGAREGAETQYF
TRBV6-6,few,CASSSPLGDSDGYTF
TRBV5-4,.,CASSPDRGGTDTQYF
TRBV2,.,CASRGKGGETQYF
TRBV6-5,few,CATTDRGNTEAFF
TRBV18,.,CASSLGDSNTGELFF
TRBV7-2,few,CASSGGPADTYEQYF
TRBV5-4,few,CASSQGQGSYEQYF
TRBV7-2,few,CASSLSASGRGVSYEQYF
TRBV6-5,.,CATGSGGFYGYTF
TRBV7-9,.,CASGSDTNYGYTF
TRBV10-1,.,CASSEGINTEAFF
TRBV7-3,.,CASTPYQETQYF
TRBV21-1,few,CASSKAIQGVCGANVLTF
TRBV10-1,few,CASSESTWGTSSYEQYF
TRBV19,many,CASSYRARSEKLFF
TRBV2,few,CASSAAPDQPQHF
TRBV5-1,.,CASSLRGDTEAFF
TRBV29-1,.,CSVRTGKTEAFF